This is a list of T cell receptor beta chains from one sample in a study of CD8 T cells in Susac syndrome. TCRdb redid the calling of the immunoSEQ multiplex PCR reads with MiXCR, one entry per CDR3 protein. The sample lists 200,000 or so distinct CDR3 sequences; around 95% were seen once. The sequencing input was CD4+ T cells from PBMCs. These receptor sequences come from a human donor with multiple sclerosis. Each CDR3 is given with its conserved first and last residue. A D gene is named only where the DNA matches it firmly. Rows may omit the clone size; those that give it use once, few, many or a size class.

V	D	J	size	DNA	CDR3
TRBV15	NA	TRBJ2-3	NA	TGTGCCACCAGCAGAGATGAAGGGGATACGCAGTATTTT	CATSRDEGDTQYF
TRBV7-8	NA	TRBJ2-3	NA	TGTGCCAGCAGCCCCTTCATGGGGACAGATACGCAGTATTTT	CASSPFMGTDTQYF
TRBV29-1	NA	TRBJ2-6	NA	TGCAGCGTTCTGGGGCAGTCTGGGGCCAACGTCCTGACTTTC	CSVLGQSGANVLTF
TRBV19	NA	TRBJ2-5	NA	TGTGCCAGTGGCGGACAGCCCAACCAAGAGACCCAGTACTTC	CASGGQPNQETQYF
TRBV7-3	NA	TRBJ2-7	NA	TGTGCCAGCAGCTTAAAGCCCGGACACCGGCTGTACTTC	CASSLKPGHRLYF
TRBV7-2	NA	TRBJ2-3	NA	TGTGCCAGCAGAGCCGCCACCACGCAGTATTTT	CASRAATTQYF
TRBV15	NA	TRBJ2-7	few	TGTGCCACCAGCAGAGATTCGAGGGAGGAAGAGCAGTACTTC	CATSRDSREEEQYF
TRBV20-1	NA	TRBJ1-2	NA	TGCAGTGCTAGAGGGCGAAAGGGAACTTTCTATGGCTACACCTTC	CSARGRKGTFYGYTF
TRBV5-4	NA	TRBJ1-1	NA	TGTGCCAGCAGCTCCCCGAACACTGAAGCTTTCTTT	CASSSPNTEAFF
TRBV20-1	NA	TRBJ2-7	once	TGCAGTGCTAGATACAGCTACGAGCAGTACTTC	CSARYSYEQYF
TRBV12-5	TRBD1	TRBJ1-1	NA	TGTGCTAGTGGTTTGGGCCGGGACAGCTCGAACACTGAAGCTTTCTTT	CASGLGRDSSNTEAFF
TRBV30	TRBD1	TRBJ2-7	NA	TGTGCCTCCACTTCCCGGGACAGGGGGTTCTACGAGCAGTACTTC	CASTSRDRGFYEQYF
TRBV5-1	TRBD1	TRBJ2-2	NA	TGCGCCAGCAGTACACAGGGACAGGGGGCCGGGGAGCTGTTTTTT	CASSTQGQGAGELFF
TRBV18	NA	TRBJ2-3	NA	TGTGCCAGCAGCCCCCCCACAGATACGCAGTATTTT	CASSPPTDTQYF
TRBV4-2	NA	TRBJ2-1	NA	TGTGCCAGCAGCCGGGACCGAGATCGGGGGCAGTTCTTC	CASSRDRDRGQFF
TRBV11-2	TRBD1	TRBJ1-2	NA	TGTGCCAGCAGCTTAGTTCCAGGGGGCCGCATTAGGGGCTACACCTTC	CASSLVPGGRIRGYTF
TRBV30	TRBD1	TRBJ2-5	NA	TGTGCCTGGAAGGGGGCGGTGGGCCAAGTTGAGACCCAGTACTTC	CAWKGAVGQVETQYF
TRBV29-1	NA	TRBJ2-1	NA	TGCAGCGTTGGATTTCTTTACAATGAGCAGTTCTTC	CSVGFLYNEQFF
TRBV15	TRBD1	TRBJ2-7	NA	TGTGCCACCAGCAGGGACAGGGGATCCTACGAGCAGTACTTC	CATSRDRGSYEQYF
TRBV7-9	TRBD1	TRBJ1-1	NA	TGTGCCAGCAGCCCAAAGACAGGGGCTAACACTGAAGCTTTCTTT	CASSPKTGANTEAFF
TRBV15	NA	TRBJ2-2	NA	TGTGCCACCAGCAGAATACCGACCGGGGAGCTGTTTTTT	CATSRIPTGELFF
TRBV27	TRBD1	TRBJ1-6	NA	TGTGCCAGCAGTTTTATAGGGGGCGCGGATTCACCCCTCCACTTT	CASSFIGGADSPLHF
TRBV20-1	NA	TRBJ2-6	NA	TGCAGTGCTAGAGCAGGGTCTGGGGCCAACGTCCTGACTTTC	CSARAGSGANVLTF
TRBV29-1	NA	TRBJ2-4	NA	TGCAGCGGCCTGGGGACGTCAAACATTCAGTACTTC	CSGLGTSNIQYF
TRBV30	NA	TRBJ1-2	NA	TGTGCCTGGAGCGAACAGGGTTGGTTTGATGGCTACACCTTC	CAWSEQGWFDGYTF
TRBV27	TRBD1	TRBJ2-2	NA	TGTGCCAGCTTCAGACAGGGCGTGAACACCGGGGAGCTGTTTTTT	CASFRQGVNTGELFF
TRBV3-1	NA	TRBJ2-1	NA	TGTGCCAGCAGCCAAAAACGGCATGGGGATGAGCAGTTCTTC	CASSQKRHGDEQFF
TRBV28	TRBD1	TRBJ2-1	NA	TGTGCCAGCACGATAGGGACAGGCTACAATGAGCAGTTCTTC	CASTIGTGYNEQFF
TRBV18	NA	TRBJ2-7	NA	TGTGCCAGCTCACTTCAGGGGGGCAGCTCCTACGAGCAGTACTTC	CASSLQGGSSYEQYF
TRBV3-1	TRBD2	TRBJ2-1	NA	TGTGCCAGCAGCCAAGGGGACCTAGCGGGGACTAATGAGCAGTTCTTC	CASSQGDLAGTNEQFF
TRBV24-1	TRBD2	TRBJ2-1	NA	TGTGCCACCAGTGATTCCCGGGGGGGCTCCTACAATGAGCAGTTCTTC	CATSDSRGGSYNEQFF
TRBV7-9	TRBD1	TRBJ2-3	once	TGTGCCAGCAGTGATACAGGGGGTAAATCAGATACGCAGTATTTT	CASSDTGGKSDTQYF
TRBV6-2/TRBV6-3	TRBD2	TRBJ2-2	NA	TGTGCCAGTGCCCCTCGACTAGCGGGGGGACTGGGCGGGGAGCTGTTTTTT	CASAPRLAGGLGGELFF
TRBV28	TRBD1	TRBJ1-4	NA	TGTGCCAGCAGTTTACCGCAGGGGGCCCTGTTTTTT	CASSLPQGALFF
TRBV29-1	NA	TRBJ2-2	NA	TGCAGCGTCTCGACAGTGAACACCGGGGAGCTGTTTTTT	CSVSTVNTGELFF
TRBV20-1	TRBD2	TRBJ2-5	NA	TGCAGTGCCGTTAACCTAGCGGGGGGCCGGGGGACCCAGTACTTC	CSAVNLAGGRGTQYF
TRBV3-1	NA	TRBJ1-4	NA	TGTGCCAGCGGGTTGGGGGAAAAACTGTTTTTT	CASGLGEKLFF
TRBV19	TRBD1	TRBJ2-5	NA	TGTGCCAGTAGTAGTTCGGGACAGGGGGCGACCCAGTACTTC	CASSSSGQGATQYF
TRBV7-9	NA	TRBJ1-2	NA	TGTGCCAGCAGCATACAGGGTTTGCCCAACTATGGCTACACCTTC	CASSIQGLPNYGYTF
TRBV30	NA	TRBJ1-2	NA	TGTGCCTACCATGGGACAAGCTATGGCTACACCTTC	CAYHGTSYGYTF
TRBV5-4	NA	TRBJ1-3	NA	TGTGCCAGCAGCCCACAGGAAGGAAACACCATATATTTT	CASSPQEGNTIYF
TRBV12-3/TRBV12-4	NA	TRBJ2-1	few	TGTGCCAGCAGTCAGGGTTTACGTGAGCAGTTCTTC	CASSQGLREQFF
TRBV30	NA	TRBJ1-6	NA	TGTGCCTGGAGTGTACAAGGCGTTCCTTCACCCCTCCACTTT	CAWSVQGVPSPLHF
TRBV30	NA	TRBJ1-6	NA	TGTGCCTGGAGTTGGGCAGGGAGGTATTCACCCCTCCACTTT	CAWSWAGRYSPLHF
TRBV6-5	NA	TRBJ1-1	NA	TGTGCCAGCAGTTCCCCACAGGGTAACACTGAAGCTTTCTTT	CASSSPQGNTEAFF
TRBV20-1	TRBD2	TRBJ2-5	NA	TGCAGTGCTAGCGGGACTAGCGGGGGTGAGACCCAGTACTTC	CSASGTSGGETQYF